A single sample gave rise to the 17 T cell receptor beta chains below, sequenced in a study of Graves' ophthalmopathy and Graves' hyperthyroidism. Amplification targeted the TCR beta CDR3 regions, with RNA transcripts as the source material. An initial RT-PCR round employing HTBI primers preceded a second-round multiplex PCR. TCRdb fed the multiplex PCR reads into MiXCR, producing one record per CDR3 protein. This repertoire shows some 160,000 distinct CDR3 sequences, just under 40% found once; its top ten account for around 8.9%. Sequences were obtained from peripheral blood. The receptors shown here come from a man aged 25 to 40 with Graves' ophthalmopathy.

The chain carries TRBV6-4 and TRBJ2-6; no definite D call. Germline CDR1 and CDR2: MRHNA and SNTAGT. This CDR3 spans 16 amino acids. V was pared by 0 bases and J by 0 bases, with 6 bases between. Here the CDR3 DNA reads TGTGCCAGCAGTGACTCAGCGACCTCTGGGGCCAACGTCCTGACTTTC. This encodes CASSDSATSGANVLTF.

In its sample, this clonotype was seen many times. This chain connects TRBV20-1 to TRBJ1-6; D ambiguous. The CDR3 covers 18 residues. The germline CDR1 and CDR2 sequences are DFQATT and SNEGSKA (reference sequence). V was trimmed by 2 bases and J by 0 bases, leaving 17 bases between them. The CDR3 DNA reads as TGCAGTGCTAGATCCGTCTTCGAAATTGGCTCCTATAATTCACCCCTCCACTTT. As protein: CSARSVFEIGSYNSPLHF.

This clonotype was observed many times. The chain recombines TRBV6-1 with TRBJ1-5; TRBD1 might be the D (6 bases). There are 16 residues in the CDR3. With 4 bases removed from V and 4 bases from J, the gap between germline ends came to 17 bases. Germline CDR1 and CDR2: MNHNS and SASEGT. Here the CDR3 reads CASSGGGGYWNQPQHF. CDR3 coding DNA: TGTGCCAGCAGTGGGGGGGGGGGCTATTGGAATCAGCCCCAGCATTTT.

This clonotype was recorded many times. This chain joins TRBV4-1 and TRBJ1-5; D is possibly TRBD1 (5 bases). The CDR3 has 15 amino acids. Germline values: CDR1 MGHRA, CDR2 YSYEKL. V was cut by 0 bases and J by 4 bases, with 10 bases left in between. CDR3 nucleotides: TGCGCCAGCAGCCAAGAAGGCAGGGTAAATCAGCCCCAGCATTTT. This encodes CASSQEGRVNQPQHF.

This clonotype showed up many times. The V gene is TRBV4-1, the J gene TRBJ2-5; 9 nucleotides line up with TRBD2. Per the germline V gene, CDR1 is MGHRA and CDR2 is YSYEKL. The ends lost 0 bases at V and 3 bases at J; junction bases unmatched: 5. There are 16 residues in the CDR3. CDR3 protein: CASSQEPGLAKETQYF. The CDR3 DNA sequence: TGCGCCAGCAGCCAAGAACCGGGACTAGCTAAAGAGACCCAGTACTTC.

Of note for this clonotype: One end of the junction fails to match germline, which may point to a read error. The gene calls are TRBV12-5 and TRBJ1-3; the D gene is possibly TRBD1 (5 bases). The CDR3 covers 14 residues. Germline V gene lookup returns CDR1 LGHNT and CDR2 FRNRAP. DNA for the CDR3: TGCGCCAGCAGTAACGGGGGATCTGGAAACACCATATATTTT. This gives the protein CASSNGGSGNTIYF.

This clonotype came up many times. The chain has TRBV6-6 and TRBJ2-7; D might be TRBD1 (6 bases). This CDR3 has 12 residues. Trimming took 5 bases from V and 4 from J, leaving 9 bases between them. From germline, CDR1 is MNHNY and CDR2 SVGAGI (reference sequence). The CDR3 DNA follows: TGTGCCAGCAGTACACAGGGATACGAGCAGTACTTC. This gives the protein CASSTQGYEQYF.

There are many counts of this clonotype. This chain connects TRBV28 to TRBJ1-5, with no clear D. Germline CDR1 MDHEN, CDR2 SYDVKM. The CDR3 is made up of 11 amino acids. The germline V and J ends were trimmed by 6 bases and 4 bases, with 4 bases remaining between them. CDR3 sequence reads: CASRSNQPQHF. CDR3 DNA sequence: TGTGCCAGCAGATCGAATCAGCCCCAGCATTTT.

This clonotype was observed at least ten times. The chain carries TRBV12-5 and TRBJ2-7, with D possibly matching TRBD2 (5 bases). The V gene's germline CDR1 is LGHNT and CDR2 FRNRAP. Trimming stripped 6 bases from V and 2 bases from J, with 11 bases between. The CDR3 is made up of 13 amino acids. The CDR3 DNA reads TGTGCTAGTGGCCCCACGGGAACCTACGAGCAGTACTTC. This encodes CASGPTGTYEQYF.

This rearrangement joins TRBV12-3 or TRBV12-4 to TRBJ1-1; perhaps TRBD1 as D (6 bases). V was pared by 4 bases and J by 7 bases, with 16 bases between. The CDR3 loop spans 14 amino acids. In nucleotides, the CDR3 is TGTGCCAGCAGTTGGGACACTACTTTTGGTGAAGCTTTCTTT. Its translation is CASSWDTTFGEAFF.

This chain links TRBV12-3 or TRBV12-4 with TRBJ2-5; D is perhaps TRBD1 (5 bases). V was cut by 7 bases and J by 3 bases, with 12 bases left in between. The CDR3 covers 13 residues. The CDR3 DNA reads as TGTGCCAGCACCACCGACAGCGAAGAGACCCAGTACTTC. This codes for CASTTDSEETQYF.

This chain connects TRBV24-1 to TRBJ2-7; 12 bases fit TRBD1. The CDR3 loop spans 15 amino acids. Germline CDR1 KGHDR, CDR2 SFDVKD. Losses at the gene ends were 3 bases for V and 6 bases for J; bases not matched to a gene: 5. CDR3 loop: CATSDPGQGAIEQYF. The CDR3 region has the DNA TGTGCCACCAGTGATCCGGGACAGGGGGCCATCGAGCAGTACTTC.

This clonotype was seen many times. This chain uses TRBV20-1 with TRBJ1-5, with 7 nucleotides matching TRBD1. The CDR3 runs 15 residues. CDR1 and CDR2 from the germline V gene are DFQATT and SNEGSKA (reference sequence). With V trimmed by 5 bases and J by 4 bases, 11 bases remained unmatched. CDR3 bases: TGCAGTGCTCCGAAGTCGACAGGGAAAAATCAGCCCCAGCATTTT. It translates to CSAPKSTGKNQPQHF.

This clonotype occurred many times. The CDR3 reads CASSTSGAAIQETQYF. CDR3 coding DNA: TGTGCCAGTAGTACCTCGGGGGCCGCTATACAAGAGACCCAGTACTTC. V and J are TRBV19 and TRBJ2-5, with D tentatively TRBD1 or TRBD2 (6 bases each). This CDR3 has 16 amino acids. The V end was cut by 4 bases, the J end by 2 bases, with 17 bases between. CDR1 LNHDA and CDR2 SQIVND come from the germline V gene (reference sequence).

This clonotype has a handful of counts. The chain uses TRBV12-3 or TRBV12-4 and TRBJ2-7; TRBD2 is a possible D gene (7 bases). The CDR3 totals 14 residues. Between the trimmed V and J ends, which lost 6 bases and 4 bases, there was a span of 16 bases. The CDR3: CASSWGGQRYEQYF. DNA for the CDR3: TGTGCCAGCAGCTGGGGGGGGCAAAGGTACGAGCAGTACTTC.

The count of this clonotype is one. The CDR3 reads CASGFGPSNQPQHF. The CDR3 nucleotides read TGTGCTAGTGGTTTTGGACCTTCCAATCAGCCCCAGCATTTT. The rearrangement joins TRBV12-5 to TRBJ1-5; D remains ambiguous. CDR3 length: 14 amino acids. Looked up from germline, CDR1 is LGHNT and CDR2 is FRNRAP. Trimming cost V 3 bases and J 3 bases, with 9 bases left between them. Together with reference TRBV12-5 and TRBJ1-5, the CDR3 gives the full variable domain: DARVTQTPRHKVTEMGQEVTMRCQPILGHNTVFWYRQTMMQGLELLAYFRNRAPLDDSGMPKDRFSAEMPDATLATLKIQPSEPRDSAVYFCASGFGPSNQPQHFGDGTRLSIL.

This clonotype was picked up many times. CDR3: CAWSGSLAGKSSYEQYF. The CDR3 DNA reads TGTGCCTGGAGTGGAAGTCTAGCGGGCAAAAGCTCCTACGAGCAGTACTTC. The chain couples TRBV30 to TRBJ2-7, with 8 bases identical to TRBD2. Germline V CDR1 and CDR2: GTSNPN, SVGIG (reference sequence). With 1 base clipped from V and 0 bases from J, the junction kept 11 bases outside the gene matches. The CDR3 sequence is 17 residues long.